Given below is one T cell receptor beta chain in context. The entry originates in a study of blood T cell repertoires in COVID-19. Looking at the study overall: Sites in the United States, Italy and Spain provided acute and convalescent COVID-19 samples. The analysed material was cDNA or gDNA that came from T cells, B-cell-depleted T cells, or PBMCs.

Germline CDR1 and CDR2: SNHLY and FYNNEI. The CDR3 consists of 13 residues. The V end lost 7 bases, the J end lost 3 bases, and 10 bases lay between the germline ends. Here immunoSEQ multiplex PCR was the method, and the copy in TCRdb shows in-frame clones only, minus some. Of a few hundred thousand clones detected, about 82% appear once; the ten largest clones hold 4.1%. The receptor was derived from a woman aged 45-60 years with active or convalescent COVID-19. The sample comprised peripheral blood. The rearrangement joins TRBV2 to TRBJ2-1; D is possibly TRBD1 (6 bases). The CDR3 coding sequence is TGTGCCAGCACAACGGACAGCTACAATGAGCAGTTCTTC. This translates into CASTTDSYNEQFF.